The 13 T cell receptor beta chains reported below all come from one sample, sequenced in a study of PD-1 blockade in classical Hodgkin lymphoma. Time point in this sample: cycle 4 day 1 (C4D1), after less than seven weeks of nivolumab. Brentuximab vedotin exposure varied among the patients, all of whom had relapsed after autologous stem cell transplantation. Sequencing was performed with immunoSEQ multiplex PCR; in TCRdb, only in-frame clones are kept and a portion is missing. The sample records 6,000 to 10,000 clones, approximately 80% being singletons. The specimen comprised peripheral blood mononuclear cells (PBMCs), sampled before the fourth cycle of nivolumab. These receptors all come from a human donor with classical Hodgkin lymphoma.

This clone was observed once. The V call is TRBV14, the J call TRBJ2-2, with TRBD2 identical over 9 bases. The CDR3 is made up of 16 amino acids. The trim removed 0 bases at V and 7 bases at J, leaving 6 bases unmatched. Germline loops: CDR1 SGHDN, CDR2 FVKESK. The CDR3 is CASSQDLAGIVGELFF. The CDR3 DNA reads TGTGCCAGCAGCCAAGACCTAGCGGGGATTGTCGGGGAGCTGTTTTTT.

This clone was recorded once. This chain uses TRBV19 with TRBJ1-3; D gene unclear. This CDR3 is built from 14 residues. Germline CDR1 is LNHDA and CDR2 is SQIVND (reference sequence). V was trimmed by 4 bases and J by 1 base, leaving 8 bases between them. The CDR3 DNA follows: TGTGCCAGTAGTACGTCCTGGTCTGGAAACACCATATATTTT. Translating gives CASSTSWSGNTIYF.

V gene TRBV29-1 combines with J gene TRBJ1-2; TRBD1 matches 11 bases. After removal of 4 bases from V and 4 bases from J, the junction contained 5 bases not matched to a gene. The CDR3 consists of 14 residues. Germline lookup yields CDR1 SQVTM and CDR2 ANQGSEA. Written as DNA, the CDR3 is TGCAGCGTTGCGGACAGGGGGCGCGGCTATGGCTACACCTTC. It translates to CSVADRGRGYGYTF. The full variable domain, completed using reference TRBV29-1 and TRBJ1-2, is SAVISQKPSRDICQRGTSLTIQCQVDSQVTMMFWYRQQPGQSLTLIATANQGSEATYESGFVIDKFPISRPNLTFSTLTVSNMSPEDSSIYLCSVADRGRGYGYTFGSGTRLTVV.

The rearrangement links TRBV28 to TRBJ1-3; D unresolved. V was cut by 0 bases and J by 0 bases, with 12 bases left in between. The length of the CDR3 is 17 residues. CDR1 is MDHEN, CDR2 SYDVKM, per germline. CDR3 sequence: CASSLWEDTASGNTIYF. CDR3 bases: TGTGCCAGCAGTTTATGGGAAGACACCGCCTCTGGAAACACCATATATTTT.

V and J are TRBV7-2 and TRBJ1-2; D remains unclear. CDR1 SGHTA and CDR2 FQGNSA come from the germline V gene. With 5 bases removed from V and 0 bases from J, the gap between germline ends came to 22 bases. CDR3 length: 18 residues. Written as DNA, the CDR3 is TGTGCCAGCAGCCCCCGCCAGCTAGCATCGAACCCTAACTATGGCTACACCTTC. It specifies CASSPRQLASNPNYGYTF.

This chain uses TRBV2 with TRBJ2-7, with D tentatively TRBD2 (6 bases). The CDR3 has 13 amino acids. V was trimmed by 2 bases and J by 3 bases, leaving 8 bases between them. CDR1 SNHLY and CDR2 FYNNEI come from the germline V gene. CDR3 sequence reads: CASSESGYYEQYF. The CDR3 bases are TGTGCCAGCAGTGAAAGCGGGTACTACGAGCAGTACTTC.

The rearrangement joins TRBV29-1 to TRBJ2-1; D remains ambiguous. Germline-derived CDR1 and CDR2 are SQVTM and ANQGSEA. With 3 bases removed from V and 0 bases from J, the gap between germline ends came to 9 bases. The CDR3 length is 14 residues. CDR3 region: CSVDKLSSYNEQFF. The DNA of the CDR3 is TGCAGCGTTGATAAGCTGAGCTCCTACAATGAGCAGTTCTTC.

Judged by abundance, this clone is medium-sized. This chain joins TRBV5-1 and TRBJ2-1; unclear D gene. Germline lookup yields CDR1 SGHRS and CDR2 YFSETQ. The CDR3 totals 13 residues. Trimming pared 4 bases from V and 4 bases from J, leaving 9 bases between. The CDR3 is CASSVSPYNEQFF. The CDR3, as DNA: TGCGCCAGCAGCGTCAGCCCATACAATGAGCAGTTCTTC.

J is TRBJ1-3 and V is TRBV9, with D unresolved. V gave up 0 bases and J gave up 4 bases, with 11 bases separating them. The CDR3 contains 15 residues. In germline, CDR1 is SGDLS, CDR2 YYNGEE. DNA for the CDR3: TGTGCCAGCAGCGTAGGAATCAGCTCGGGAAACACCATATATTTT. This encodes CASSVGISSGNTIYF.

This sequence joins TRBV2 and TRBJ1-2; D perhaps matches TRBD1 (6 bases). V was shortened by 4 bases and J by 4 bases, with 13 bases between the two germline ends. Germline V gene lookup returns CDR1 SNHLY and CDR2 FYNNEI. This CDR3 region has 14 residues. The CDR3, as DNA: TGTGCCAGCAGTGGCCGGACAGCTACCTATGGCTACACCTTC. Translated: CASSGRTATYGYTF.

The chain employs TRBV7-3 and TRBJ1-5; D gene unclear. The germline V gene has CDR1 SGHTA and CDR2 FQGTGA. CDR3 size: 13 residues. With 4 bases removed from V and 4 bases from J, the gap between germline ends came to 8 bases. CDR3 in DNA: TGTGCCAGCAGCTCCGGCCATAATCAGCCCCAGCATTTT. Its protein product is CASSSGHNQPQHF.

The CDR3 is CASSKPGLGPSEQFF. The DNA for the CDR3 is TGTGCCAGCAGCAAACCGGGACTCGGTCCTTCTGAGCAGTTCTTC. The chain couples TRBV13 to TRBJ2-1; TRBD2 is a possible D gene (6 bases). The CDR3 sequence is 15 residues long. CDR1 and CDR2 (germline): PRHDT, FYEKMQ (reference sequence). Trimming stripped 5 bases from V and 9 bases from J, with 20 bases between.

V and J are TRBV4-2 and TRBJ1-5; D is unresolved. The length of the CDR3 is 18 residues. Per the germline V gene, CDR1 is LGHNA and CDR2 is YNFKEQ. V lost 0 bases and J 5 bases, leaving 20 bases between the germline ends. The chain's CDR3 is CASSQDRLLNENYQPQHF. CDR3 nucleotide sequence: TGTGCCAGCAGCCAAGATAGACTCCTAAACGAGAATTATCAGCCCCAGCATTTT.